This T cell receptor beta chain was profiled in a study of CD8+ T cells in alopecia areata. Findings and caveats of the study: Clonality was higher in lesional than normal scalp, especially in alopecia totalis/universalis. TCR sharing was clearer in mice than between patients, perhaps partly owing to patient HLA diversity. Normal skin's resident alphabeta T cells are sequenced alongside lesional scalp T cells.

RNA extraction and reverse transcription yielded cDNA as sequencing template. Method: immunoSEQ multiplex PCR; TCRdb's copy keeps in-frame clones and lacks some. The table lists roughly 2,600 clones, roughly 75% of them singletons. This clone was seen a handful of times. Antigen: not known. The CDR3 sequence is 13 residues long. Germline assignment: CDR1 SQVTM and CDR2 ANQGSEA. V shed 3 bases, J shed 7 bases, and the junction held 4 bases outside the gene matches. The TCR sequence derives from a human donor in good health. Sample: skin. The rearrangement links TRBV29-1 to TRBJ2-1; 9 bases map to TRBD2. CDR3 bases: TGCAGCGTTGATGCGGGGGGGCCGAATGAGCAGTTCTTC. This translates into CSVDAGGPNEQFF.